The clone carrying this TCR beta chain was recorded at least ten times. Its antigen is currently unknown. The data were obtained in a study of T cells in Graves' hyperthyroidism and ophthalmopathy. Study-level results: Also found in blood were most expanded thyroid clonotypes above 0.001. Ophthalmopathy cases were set apart from stable hyperthyroidism by a 13 V-J model.

The TCR beta CDR3 regions underwent amplification using RNA transcripts as the source. The TCR CDR3 was amplified in a first-round RT-PCR using the HTBI primer set. TCRdb redid the calling of the multiplex PCR reads with MiXCR, one entry per CDR3 protein. Of about 600,000 distinct CDR3 sequences listed, about 14% are singletons. CDR3 length: 14 amino acids. CDR1 and CDR2 from the germline V gene are SEHNR and FQNEAQ (reference sequence). Trimming cost V 5 bases and J 8 bases; bases outside gene matches: 4. The rearrangement uses TRBV7-9 and TRBJ1-4; 11 bases are shared with TRBD1. Material: blood. This receptor was identified in a woman in her late teens or twenties with Graves' ophthalmopathy. The CDR3 loop reads CASSPDRGLEKLFF. CDR3 nucleotides: TGTGCCAGCAGCCCGGACAGGGGGCTAGAAAAACTGTTTTTT.